This TCR beta chain was identified during a study of cytomegalovirus exposure and HLA in healthy donors. General observations from the study: Sequencing depth across donors, presence/absence analyses assumed, was roughly uniform.

A multiplex PCR was run with 60 Vbeta primers and 13 Jbeta primers. Clones were sequenced by immunoSEQ multiplex PCR, and TCRdb holds only the in-frame ones, with some missing. The table shows some 250,000 clones, with 75% to 85% occurring only once. About this clone: Its antigen remains unknown.

The germline V gene has CDR1 SGHTA and CDR2 FQGNSA. This CDR3 region has 16 residues. V was pared by 0 bases and J by 1 base, with 12 bases between. What was sequenced was PBMCs. This sequence originates from a woman aged 60-70 years in good health and CMV-seropositive. The chain links TRBV7-2 to TRBJ1-2; no firm D call. The CDR3 here is CASSLAGRTFNYGYTF. DNA for the CDR3: TGTGCCAGCAGCTTAGCAGGGCGGACTTTTAACTATGGCTACACCTTC.